The next 11 T cell receptor beta chains were all read from a single sample in a study of patients and donors after allogeneic stem cell transplantation. One entry per CDR3 protein results from TCRdb running MiXCR on the RT-PCR reads. Altogether 400,000 to 450,000 distinct CDR3 sequences are present, roughly 17% being singletons, with the ten largest covering 7.2%. Sequences were obtained from blood, either unsorted or a sorted T cell fraction (not recorded which). Receptors originate from a human donor who was either an allogeneic HSCT recipient or a stem cell or donor lymphocyte infusion donor (not recorded which). It is not recorded whose cells these are; they may come from a transplant donor.

Concerning this clonotype itself: A much larger clone sits a single nucleotide away, making a read error possible. This sequence joins TRBV7-9 and TRBJ1-1; D remains ambiguous. Germline values: CDR1 SEHNR, CDR2 FQNEAQ (reference sequence). V was pared by 5 bases and J by 4 bases, with 14 bases between. The CDR3 has 14 residues. This CDR3 reads CASSRDKGSTEAFF. The CDR3, as DNA: TGTGCCAGCAGCCGAGACAAGGGTAGCACTGAAGCTTTCTTT.

This clonotype has just a few counts. The V gene is TRBV5-1, the J gene TRBJ1-1; TRBD1 is a possible D gene (6 bases). Trimming left V 1 base short and J 1 base short, with 11 bases between. Germline CDR1 and CDR2: SGHRS and YFSETQ. This CDR3 region has 15 residues. DNA of the CDR3: TGCGCCAGCAGCTTGATGGGGGGCAGGAACACTGAAGCTTTCTTT. It is translated as CASSLMGGRNTEAFF. Full variable domain (outside the CDR3, taken from reference TRBV5-1 and TRBJ1-1): KAGVTQTPRYLIKTRGQQVTLSCSPISGHRSVSWYQQTPGQGLQFLFEYFSETQRNKGNFPGRFSGRQFSNSRSEMNVSTLELGDSALYLCASSLMGGRNTEAFFGQGTRLTVV.

This clonotype turned up a few times. The rearrangement links TRBV7-2 to TRBJ1-5, with D perhaps matching TRBD1 (5 bases). Trimming took off 0 bases at V and 1 base at J, with 10 bases between the two ends. This CDR3 region has 16 residues. From germline, CDR1 is SGHTA and CDR2 FQGNSA. This chain's CDR3 is CASSLAHRMSNQPQHF. The CDR3 nucleotides read TGTGCCAGCAGCTTAGCCCACAGGATGAGCAATCAGCCCCAGCATTTT.

The rearrangement links TRBV4-3 to TRBJ2-7; 8 bases align to TRBD1. Germline V lookup: CDR1 LGHNA, CDR2 YSLEER. CDR3 length: 14 residues. The trim removed 3 bases at V and 1 base at J, leaving 2 bases unmatched. The CDR3 protein is CASSHYRGSYEQYF. The CDR3 DNA is TGCGCCAGCAGCCACTACAGGGGGTCCTACGAGCAGTACTTC.

The chain has TRBV27 and TRBJ2-3; 12 nucleotides agree with TRBD1. V shed 8 bases, J shed 5 bases, and the junction held 5 bases outside the gene matches. The CDR3 extends over 14 amino acids. Germline CDR1 MNHEY, CDR2 SMNVEV (reference sequence). This chain's CDR3 is CASAGTGGLDTQYF. The CDR3 DNA reads TGTGCCAGCGCCGGGACAGGGGGCTTAGATACGCAGTATTTT.

There are a few counts of this clonotype. V is TRBV29-1 and J is TRBJ2-2; D ambiguous. V shed 5 bases and J shed 0 bases, with 7 bases lying between them. Germline CDR1 and CDR2: SQVTM and ANQGSEA. CDR3 length: 13 residues. The CDR3 reads CSVRSANTGELFF. In DNA, the CDR3 is TGCAGCGTTCGGTCGGCGAACACCGGGGAGCTGTTTTTT.

The V and J genes are TRBV24-1 and TRBJ1-4, with D perhaps TRBD1 (5 bases). Between the trimmed V and J ends, which lost 3 bases and 8 bases, there was a span of 12 bases. Germline V gives CDR1 KGHDR, CDR2 SFDVKD. The length of the CDR3 is 14 residues. The CDR3 DNA sequence: TGTGCCACCAGTGATCCGACCTGGGGGGAAAAACTGTTTTTT. Amino acids: CATSDPTWGEKLFF.

This clonotype was recorded many times. The rearrangement joins TRBV5-1 to TRBJ1-2, with TRBD1 matching over 8 bases. J was trimmed by 5 bases and V by 0 bases; bases with no gene match: 9. From germline, CDR1 is SGHRS and CDR2 YFSETQ. CDR3 length: 16 amino acids. CDR3 in DNA: TGCGCCAGCAGCTTGGGGACAGGGACGGGATCGTATGGCTACACCTTC. Encoded protein: CASSLGTGTGSYGYTF.

This clonotype has just a few counts. The V call is TRBV5-4, the J call TRBJ2-1, with D unclear. V gave up 7 bases and J gave up 5 bases, with 10 bases separating them. Germline V gene sequence: CDR1 SGHNT, CDR2 YYREEE (reference sequence). The CDR3 loop spans 12 amino acids. The CDR3 nucleotides read TGTGCCAGCCGAGGACGAAACAATGAGCAGTTCTTC. It codes for CASRGRNNEQFF.

The gene calls are TRBV7-9 and TRBJ2-1; maybe TRBD2 (7 bases). Germline CDR1 SEHNR, CDR2 FQNEAQ (reference sequence). The CDR3 runs to 15 residues. V gave up 5 bases and J gave up 2 bases, with 13 bases separating them. For the CDR3, the DNA is TGTGCCAGCAGCGTGTTGGGGGGGCCCTACAATGAGCAGTTCTTC. This encodes CASSVLGGPYNEQFF.

V is TRBV2 and J is TRBJ1-2; D not certain. The CDR3 covers 12 residues. Germline CDR1 is SNHLY and CDR2 is FYNNEI. The CDR3 spells CALTMVEWGYTF. The CDR3 nucleotides read TGTGCTCTCACAATGGTCGAGTGGGGCTACACCTTC.